This TCR beta chain stems from a study of human T cells and chemical hapten exposure. Unique molecular identifiers were affixed to discrete cDNA molecules within the library. In the original workflow: Samples ranged from 23,224 to 690,600 TCRs, with a median of roughly 93,000. Each CDR3 protein is one row after TCRdb ran MiXCR on the RACE reads. These V and J calls derive from TCRdb rather than the authors' analysis. Among about 130,000 distinct CDR3 sequences listed, roughly 9.5% were seen once. V trimming: 8 bases; J trimming: 3 bases; junction bases outside the gene matches: 3. Germline V lookup: CDR1 MNHEY, CDR2 SVGEGT. The CDR3 loop spans 12 amino acids. This sample's time point: healthy volunteer bleed at 2 weeks. Total RNA extraction was carried out from unfractionated whole blood. Study observations and caveats: TCRs above 1 in 1000 frequency stayed constant with DPC sensitization.

About this clonotype: The antigen is unknown.

The V call is TRBV6-2 or TRBV6-3, the J call TRBJ2-7, with 8 nucleotides matching TRBD1. The sequenced material came from whole blood. The receptor was derived from a male donor in good health. Some clones in this sample may be carry-over from other donors' samples. The CDR3 sequence: CASYDRGYEQYF. In DNA form, the CDR3 reads TGTGCCAGCTACGACAGGGGCTACGAGCAGTACTTC.